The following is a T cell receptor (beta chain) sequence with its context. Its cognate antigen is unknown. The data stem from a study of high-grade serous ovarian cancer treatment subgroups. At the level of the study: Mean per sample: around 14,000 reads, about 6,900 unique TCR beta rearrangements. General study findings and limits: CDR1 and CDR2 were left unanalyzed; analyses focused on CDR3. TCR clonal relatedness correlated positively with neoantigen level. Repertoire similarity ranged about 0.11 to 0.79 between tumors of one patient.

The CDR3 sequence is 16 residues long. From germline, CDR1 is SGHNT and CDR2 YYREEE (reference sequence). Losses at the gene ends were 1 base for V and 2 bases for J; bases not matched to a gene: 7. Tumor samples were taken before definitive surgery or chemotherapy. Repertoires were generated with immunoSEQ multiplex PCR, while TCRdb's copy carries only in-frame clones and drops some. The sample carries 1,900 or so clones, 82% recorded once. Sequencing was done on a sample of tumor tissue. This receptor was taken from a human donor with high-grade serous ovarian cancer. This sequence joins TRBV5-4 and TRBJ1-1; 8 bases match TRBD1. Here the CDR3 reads CASSLPAGQGNTEAFF. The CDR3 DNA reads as TGTGCCAGCAGCTTGCCCGCCGGACAGGGAAACACTGAAGCTTTCTTT.